This T cell receptor beta chain was identified during a study of OX40 agonist ivuxolimab in advanced cancers. Measured with immunoSEQ multiplex PCR; TCRdb has only the in-frame clones, and not every one. Seen here are tens of thousands of clones, around four fifths observed once, and the top ten hold approximately 5%. CDR3 size: 15 residues. From germline, CDR1 is SNHLY and CDR2 FYNNEI. V lost 6 bases, J lost 7 bases, and 19 bases lay in between. The chain recombines TRBV2 with TRBJ1-5, with D possibly TRBD1 on 5 matching bases. The TCR was taken from an adult with an advanced solid tumor such as melanoma, head and neck, liver or kidney cancer. The source material was CD4+ or CD8+ T cells sorted from blood, sampled in a trial of the OX40 agonist ivuxolimab. CDR3 sequence (DNA): TGTGCCAGCAGCGCGGGGGGGGTTTCCCACCAGCCCCAGCATTTT. Translated: CASSAGGVSHQPQHF.